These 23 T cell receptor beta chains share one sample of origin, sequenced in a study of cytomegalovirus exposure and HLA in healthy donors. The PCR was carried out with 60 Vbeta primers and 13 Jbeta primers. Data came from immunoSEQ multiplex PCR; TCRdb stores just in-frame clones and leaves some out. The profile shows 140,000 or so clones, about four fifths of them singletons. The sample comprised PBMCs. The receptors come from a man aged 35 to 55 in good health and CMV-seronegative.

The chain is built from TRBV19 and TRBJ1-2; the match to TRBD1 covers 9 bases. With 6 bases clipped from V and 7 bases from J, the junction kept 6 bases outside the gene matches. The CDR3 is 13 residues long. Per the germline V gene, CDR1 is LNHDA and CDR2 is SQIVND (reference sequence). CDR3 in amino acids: CASRGQGPSGYTF. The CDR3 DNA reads TGTGCCAGTAGGGGACAGGGCCCCAGTGGCTACACCTTC. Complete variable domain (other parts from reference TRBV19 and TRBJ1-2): DGGITQSPKYLFRKEGQNVTLSCEQNLNHDAMYWYRQDPGQGLRLIYYSQIVNDFQKGDIAEGYSVSREKKESFPLTVTSAQKNPTAFYLCASRGQGPSGYTFGSGTRLTVV.

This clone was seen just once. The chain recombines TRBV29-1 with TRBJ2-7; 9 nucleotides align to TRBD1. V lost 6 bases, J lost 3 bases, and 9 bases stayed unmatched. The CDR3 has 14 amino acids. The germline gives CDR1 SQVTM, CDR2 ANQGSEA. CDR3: CSVSGTGTFYEQYF. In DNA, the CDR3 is TGCAGCGTCTCCGGGACAGGGACCTTCTACGAGCAGTACTTC.

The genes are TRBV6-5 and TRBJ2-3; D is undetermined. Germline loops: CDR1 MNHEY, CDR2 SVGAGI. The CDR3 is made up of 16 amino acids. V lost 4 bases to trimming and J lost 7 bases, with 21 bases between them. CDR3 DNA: TGTGCCAGCAGTTCTAAGAAGCGATCAACAACGAATACGCAGTATTTT. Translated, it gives CASSSKKRSTTNTQYF.

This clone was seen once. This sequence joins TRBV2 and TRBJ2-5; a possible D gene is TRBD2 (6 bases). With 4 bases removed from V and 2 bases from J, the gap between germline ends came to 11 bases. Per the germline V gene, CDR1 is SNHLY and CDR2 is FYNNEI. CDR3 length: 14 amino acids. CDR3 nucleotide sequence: TGTGCCAGCAGTGTTAGGGACTTACAAGAGACCCAGTACTTC. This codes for CASSVRDLQETQYF.

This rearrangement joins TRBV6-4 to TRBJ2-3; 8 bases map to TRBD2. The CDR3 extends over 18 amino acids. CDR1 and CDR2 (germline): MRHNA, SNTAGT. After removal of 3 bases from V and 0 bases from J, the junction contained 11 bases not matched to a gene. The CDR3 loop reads CASSERSSGVTSTDTQYF. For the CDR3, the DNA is TGTGCCAGCAGTGAACGAAGTAGCGGGGTCACTAGCACAGATACGCAGTATTTT.

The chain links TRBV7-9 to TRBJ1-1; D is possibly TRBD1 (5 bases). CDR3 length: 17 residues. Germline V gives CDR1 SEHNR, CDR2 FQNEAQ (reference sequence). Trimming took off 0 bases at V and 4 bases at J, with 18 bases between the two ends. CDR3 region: CASSLARGSIWGTEAFF. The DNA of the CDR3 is TGTGCCAGCAGCTTAGCGCGGGGGTCTATCTGGGGCACTGAAGCTTTCTTT.

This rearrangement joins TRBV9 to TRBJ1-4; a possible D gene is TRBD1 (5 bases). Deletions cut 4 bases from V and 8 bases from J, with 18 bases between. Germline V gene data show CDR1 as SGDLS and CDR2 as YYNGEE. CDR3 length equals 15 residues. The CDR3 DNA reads TGTGCCAGCAGCCTAGCAGGGTTTGGGTACGAAAAACTGTTTTTT. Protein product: CASSLAGFGYEKLFF.

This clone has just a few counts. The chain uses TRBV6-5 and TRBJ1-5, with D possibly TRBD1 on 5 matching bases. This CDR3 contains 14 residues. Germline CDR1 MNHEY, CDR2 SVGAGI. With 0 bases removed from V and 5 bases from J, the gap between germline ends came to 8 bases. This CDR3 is CASSYSGGDQPQHF. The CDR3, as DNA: TGTGCCAGCAGTTACTCGGGGGGAGATCAGCCCCAGCATTTT.

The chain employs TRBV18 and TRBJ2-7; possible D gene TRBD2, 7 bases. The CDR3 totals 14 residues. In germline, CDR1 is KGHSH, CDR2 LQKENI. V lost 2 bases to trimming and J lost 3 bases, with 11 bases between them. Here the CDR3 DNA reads TGTGCCAGCTCACCAACGGGGGGCAACTACGAGCAGTACTTC. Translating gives CASSPTGGNYEQYF.

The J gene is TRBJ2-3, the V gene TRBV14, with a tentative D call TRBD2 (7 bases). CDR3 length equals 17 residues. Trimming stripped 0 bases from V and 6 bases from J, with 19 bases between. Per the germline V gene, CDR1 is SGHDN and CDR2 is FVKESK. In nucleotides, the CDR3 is TGTGCCAGCAGCCAAGAGGGAGGGGGGCTGCCGATGGATACGCAGTATTTT. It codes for CASSQEGGGLPMDTQYF.

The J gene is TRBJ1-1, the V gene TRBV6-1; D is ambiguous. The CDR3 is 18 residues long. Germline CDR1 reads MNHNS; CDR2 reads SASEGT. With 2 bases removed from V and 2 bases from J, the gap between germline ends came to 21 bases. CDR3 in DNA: TGTGCCAGCAGTGAACGAGCGGGGATAATAATGCCTAACACTGAAGCTTTCTTT. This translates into CASSERAGIIMPNTEAFF.

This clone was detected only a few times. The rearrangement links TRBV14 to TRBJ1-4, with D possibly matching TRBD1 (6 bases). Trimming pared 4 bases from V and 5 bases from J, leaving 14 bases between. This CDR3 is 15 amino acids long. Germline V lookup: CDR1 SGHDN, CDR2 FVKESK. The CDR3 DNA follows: TGTGCCAGCAGCCCAGACGCGGGGGCGAATGAAAAACTGTTTTTT. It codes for CASSPDAGANEKLFF.

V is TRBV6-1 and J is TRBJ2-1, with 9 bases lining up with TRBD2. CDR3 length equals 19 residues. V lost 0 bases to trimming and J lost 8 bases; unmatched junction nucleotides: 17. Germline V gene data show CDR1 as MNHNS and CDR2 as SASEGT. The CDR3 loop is CASSEAPVGAGGLYHEQFF. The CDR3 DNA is TGTGCCAGCAGTGAAGCGCCGGTGGGAGCGGGGGGTTTATATCATGAGCAGTTCTTC.

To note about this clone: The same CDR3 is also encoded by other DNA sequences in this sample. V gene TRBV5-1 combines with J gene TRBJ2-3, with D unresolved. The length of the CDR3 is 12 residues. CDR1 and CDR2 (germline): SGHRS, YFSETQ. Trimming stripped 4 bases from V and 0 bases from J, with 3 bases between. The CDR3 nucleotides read TGCGCCAGCAGCCTGAGCACAGATACGCAGTATTTT. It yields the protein CASSLSTDTQYF.

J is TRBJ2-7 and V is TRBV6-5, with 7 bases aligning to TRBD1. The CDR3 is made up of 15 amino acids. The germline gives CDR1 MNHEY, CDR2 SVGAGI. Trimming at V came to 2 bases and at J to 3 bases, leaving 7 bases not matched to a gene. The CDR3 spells CASSYEGTADYEQYF. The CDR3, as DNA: TGTGCCAGCAGTTACGAAGGGACAGCCGACTACGAGCAGTACTTC.

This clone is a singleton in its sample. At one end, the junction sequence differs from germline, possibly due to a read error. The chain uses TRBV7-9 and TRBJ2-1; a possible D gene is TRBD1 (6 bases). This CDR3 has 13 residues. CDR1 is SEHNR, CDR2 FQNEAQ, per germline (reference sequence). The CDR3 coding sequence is TGTTCCAGCAGCCAGCCAGGGGAGTATGAGCAGTTCTTC. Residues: CSSSQPGEYEQFF.

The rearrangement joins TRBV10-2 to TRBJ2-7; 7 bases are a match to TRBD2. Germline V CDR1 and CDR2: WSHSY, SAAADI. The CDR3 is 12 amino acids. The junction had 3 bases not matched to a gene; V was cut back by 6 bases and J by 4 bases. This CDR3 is CASRAGEYEQYF. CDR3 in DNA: TGCGCCAGCAGGGCGGGGGAGTACGAGCAGTACTTC.

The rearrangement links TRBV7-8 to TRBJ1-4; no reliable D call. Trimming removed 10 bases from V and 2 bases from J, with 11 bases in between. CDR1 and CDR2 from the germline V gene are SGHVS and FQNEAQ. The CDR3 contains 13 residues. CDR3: CATGRQTNEKLFF. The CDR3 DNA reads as TGTGCCACAGGTCGGCAGACTAATGAAAAACTGTTTTTT.

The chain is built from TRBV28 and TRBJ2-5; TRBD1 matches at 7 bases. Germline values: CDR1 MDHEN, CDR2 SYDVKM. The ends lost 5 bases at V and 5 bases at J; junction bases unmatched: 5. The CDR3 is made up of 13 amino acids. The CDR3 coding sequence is TGTGCCAGCAGTATGACAGGGTCGGAGACCCAGTACTTC. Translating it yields CASSMTGSETQYF.

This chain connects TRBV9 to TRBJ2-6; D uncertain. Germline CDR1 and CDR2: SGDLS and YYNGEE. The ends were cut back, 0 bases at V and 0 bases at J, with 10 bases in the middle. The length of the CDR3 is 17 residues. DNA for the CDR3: TGTGCCAGCAGCGTAGGCTCCACTCTCTCTGGGGCCAACGTCCTGACTTTC. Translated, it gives CASSVGSTLSGANVLTF.

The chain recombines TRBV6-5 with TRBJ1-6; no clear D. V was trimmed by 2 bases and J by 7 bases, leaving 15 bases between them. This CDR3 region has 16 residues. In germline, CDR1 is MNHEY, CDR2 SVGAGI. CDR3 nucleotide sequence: TGTGCCAGCAGTTACGATATCGGAGGGAGCAATTCACCCCTCCACTTT. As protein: CASSYDIGGSNSPLHF.

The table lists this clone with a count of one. CDR3 amino acids: CAWSSLQGVRYEQYF. The CDR3 DNA is TGTGCCTGGAGTTCCCTACAGGGGGTAAGGTACGAGCAGTACTTC. The gene calls are TRBV30 and TRBJ2-7, with 8 bases identical to TRBD1. Per germline, CDR1 GTSNPN and CDR2 SVGIG (reference sequence). V lost 2 bases to trimming and J lost 4 bases; unmatched junction nucleotides: 10. The CDR3 runs 15 residues.

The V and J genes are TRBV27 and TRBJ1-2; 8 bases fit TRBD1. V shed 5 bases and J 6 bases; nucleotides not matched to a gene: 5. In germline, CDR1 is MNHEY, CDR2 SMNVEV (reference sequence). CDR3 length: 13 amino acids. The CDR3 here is CASSSTGGHGYTF. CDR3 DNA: TGTGCCAGCAGTAGCACAGGGGGGCATGGCTACACCTTC.